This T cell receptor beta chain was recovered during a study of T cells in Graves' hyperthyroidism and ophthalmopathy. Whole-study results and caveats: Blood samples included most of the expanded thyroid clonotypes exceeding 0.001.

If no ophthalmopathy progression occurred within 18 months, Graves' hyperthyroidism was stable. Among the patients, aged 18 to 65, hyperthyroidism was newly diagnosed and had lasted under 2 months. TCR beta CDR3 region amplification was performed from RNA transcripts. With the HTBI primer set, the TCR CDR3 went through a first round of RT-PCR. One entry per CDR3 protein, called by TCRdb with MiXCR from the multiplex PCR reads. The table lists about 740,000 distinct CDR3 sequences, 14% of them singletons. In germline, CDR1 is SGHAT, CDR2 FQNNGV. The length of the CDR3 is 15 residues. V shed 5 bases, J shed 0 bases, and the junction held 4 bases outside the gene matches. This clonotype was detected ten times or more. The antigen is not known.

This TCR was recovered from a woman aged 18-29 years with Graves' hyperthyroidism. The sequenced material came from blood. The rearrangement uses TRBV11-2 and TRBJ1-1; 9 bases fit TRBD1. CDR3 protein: CASSLRTGVNTEAFF. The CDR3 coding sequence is TGTGCCAGCAGCCTCCGGACAGGGGTGAACACTGAAGCTTTCTTT.